Listed below are T cell receptor beta chains from one sample, sequenced in a study of shared clonotypes between healthy human individuals. TCRdb's copy holds only in-frame clones and misses some; the assay was immunoSEQ multiplex PCR. There are 1.5 million to 1.9 million clones in the sample; nearly 99% occur only once, and 0.4% to 0.45% lies in the top ten. The sequencing sample was made of naive CD4+ T cells sorted from blood. The receptor source for this set is a man younger than 45 in good health. Both conserved end residues are part of each CDR3. D genes are given only for firm matches. Only some rows state a clone size, as once, few, many or a class for expanded clones.

j_gene: TRBJ2-2
abundance: NA
v_gene: TRBV7-3
d_gene: NA
CDR3nt: TGTGCCAGCAGCTTAACGGGGGCTAGCACTAACACCGGGGAGCTGTTTTTT
CDR3aa: CASSLTGASTNTGELFF

j_gene: TRBJ2-5
abundance: once
v_gene: TRBV7-6
d_gene: NA
CDR3nt: TGTGCCAGCAGCTTTACAAGTTCACAAGAGACCCAGTACTTC
CDR3aa: CASSFTSSQETQYF

j_gene: TRBJ1-4
abundance: once
v_gene: TRBV5-1
d_gene: NA
CDR3nt: TGCGCCAGCAGCCCTGGGGGTGGACCAACTAATGAAAAACTGTTTTTT
CDR3aa: CASSPGGGPTNEKLFF

j_gene: TRBJ2-1
abundance: NA
v_gene: TRBV5-1
d_gene: TRBD2
CDR3nt: TGCGCCAGCAGCTCTTTAATGGGGGGGAATGAGCAGTTCTTC
CDR3aa: CASSSLMGGNEQFF

j_gene: TRBJ2-7
abundance: once
v_gene: TRBV28
d_gene: NA
CDR3nt: TGTGCCAGCAGCGACACTCGCTACGAGCAGTACTTC
CDR3aa: CASSDTRYEQYF

j_gene: TRBJ2-7
abundance: NA
v_gene: TRBV5-1
d_gene: TRBD2
CDR3nt: TGCGCCAGCAGGTCTGATTTGGCGGGAGGGCCGCACGAGCAGTACTTC
CDR3aa: CASRSDLAGGPHEQYF

j_gene: TRBJ2-5
abundance: NA
v_gene: TRBV18
d_gene: TRBD2
CDR3nt: TGTGCCAGCTCACCACGGACTAGCGGGACACAAGAGACCCAGTACTTC
CDR3aa: CASSPRTSGTQETQYF

j_gene: TRBJ2-2
abundance: NA
v_gene: TRBV7-7
d_gene: NA
CDR3nt: TGTGCTAGCAGCTCCACCATGGGCTCACTGGGGACCGGGGAGCTGTTTTTT
CDR3aa: CASSSTMGSLGTGELFF

j_gene: TRBJ2-5
abundance: once
v_gene: TRBV5-5
d_gene: TRBD2
CDR3nt: TGTGCCAGCAGCCCACCTCTAGCGGGAGGAGAAGAGACCCAGTACTTC
CDR3aa: CASSPPLAGGEETQYF

j_gene: TRBJ2-3
abundance: NA
v_gene: TRBV10-3
d_gene: NA
CDR3nt: TGTGCCATCAGTGTAACTACAGGGCTCGCAGATACGCAGTATTTT
CDR3aa: CAISVTTGLADTQYF

j_gene: TRBJ1-2
abundance: once
v_gene: TRBV7-9
d_gene: NA
CDR3nt: TGTGCCAGCAGCCAGTGGCAGGGAGATGGCTACACCTTC
CDR3aa: CASSQWQGDGYTF

j_gene: TRBJ2-1
abundance: NA
v_gene: TRBV7-2
d_gene: TRBD2
CDR3nt: TGTGCCAGCGGGACCCCGGGACTAAAGAATGAGCAGTTCTTC
CDR3aa: CASGTPGLKNEQFF

j_gene: TRBJ2-6
abundance: NA
v_gene: TRBV13
d_gene: TRBD1
CDR3nt: TGTGCCAGCAGCCTCAGAGACAGGGATGCTAGTCTGGGGGCCAACGTCCTGACTTTC
CDR3aa: CASSLRDRDASLGANVLTF

j_gene: TRBJ2-3
abundance: NA
v_gene: TRBV9
d_gene: NA
CDR3nt: TGTGCCAGCAGCCCCTTCCTCAACGACTGGGTGAGCACAGATACGCAGTATTTT
CDR3aa: CASSPFLNDWVSTDTQYF

j_gene: TRBJ1-1
abundance: NA
v_gene: TRBV10-3
d_gene: NA
CDR3nt: TGTGCCATCAGCCCGGTGGAGGGAAAGGGAATGAACACTGAAGCTTTCTTT
CDR3aa: CAISPVEGKGMNTEAFF

j_gene: TRBJ2-3
abundance: NA
v_gene: TRBV4-3
d_gene: NA
CDR3nt: TGCGCCAGCAGCCAAGATATCGGCACAGATACGCAGTATTTT
CDR3aa: CASSQDIGTDTQYF

j_gene: TRBJ1-1
abundance: once
v_gene: TRBV27
d_gene: TRBD1
CDR3nt: TGTGCCAGCAGTTTGTGGTCAGGGGGTGAAGCTTTCTTT
CDR3aa: CASSLWSGGEAFF

j_gene: TRBJ2-7
abundance: NA
v_gene: TRBV29-1
d_gene: TRBD2
CDR3nt: TGCAGCGTTTTAGGACTAGCGGGAGGATCACGGTCCTCCCACGAGCAGTACTTC
CDR3aa: CSVLGLAGGSRSSHEQYF

j_gene: TRBJ2-1
abundance: once
v_gene: TRBV19
d_gene: TRBD2
CDR3nt: TGTGCCAGTAGCACCGGGACTAGCGGCAGCTCCTACAATGAGCAGTTCTTC
CDR3aa: CASSTGTSGSSYNEQFF

j_gene: TRBJ2-7
abundance: NA
v_gene: TRBV7-9
d_gene: NA
CDR3nt: TGTGCCAGCAATACGTGGGGACCCGCCTACGAGCAGTACTTC
CDR3aa: CASNTWGPAYEQYF

j_gene: TRBJ1-1
abundance: NA
v_gene: TRBV30
d_gene: NA
CDR3nt: TGTGCCTGGACCCAGGGCGGGACATCTGAAGCTTTCTTT
CDR3aa: CAWTQGGTSEAFF

j_gene: TRBJ2-3
abundance: NA
v_gene: TRBV5-1
d_gene: NA
CDR3nt: TGCGCCAGCAACGGCGGAAGCACAGATACGCAGTATTTT
CDR3aa: CASNGGSTDTQYF

j_gene: TRBJ1-4
abundance: NA
v_gene: TRBV18
d_gene: TRBD1
CDR3nt: TGTGCCAGCTCACCACCGGGACAGGGGTACGAAAAACTGTTTTTT
CDR3aa: CASSPPGQGYEKLFF